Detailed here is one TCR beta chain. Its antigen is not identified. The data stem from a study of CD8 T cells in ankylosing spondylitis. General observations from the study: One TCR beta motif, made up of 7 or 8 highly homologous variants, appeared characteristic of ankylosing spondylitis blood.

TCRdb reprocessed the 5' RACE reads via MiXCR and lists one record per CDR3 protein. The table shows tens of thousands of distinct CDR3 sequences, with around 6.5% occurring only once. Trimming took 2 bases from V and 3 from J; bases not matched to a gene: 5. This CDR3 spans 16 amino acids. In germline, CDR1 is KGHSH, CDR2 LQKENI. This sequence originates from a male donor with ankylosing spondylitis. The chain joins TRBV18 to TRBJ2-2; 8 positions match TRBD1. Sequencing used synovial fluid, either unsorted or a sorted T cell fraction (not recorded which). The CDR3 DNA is TGTGCCAGCTCACCAAGGCGGACAGGGTACACCGGGGAGCTGTTTTTT. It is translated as CASSPRRTGYTGELFF. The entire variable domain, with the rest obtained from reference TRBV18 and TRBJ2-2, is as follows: NAGVMQNPRHLVRRRGQEARLRCSPMKGHSHVYWYRQLPEEGLKFMVYLQKENIIDESGMPKERFSAEFPKEGPSILRIQQVVRGDSAAYFCASSPRRTGYTGELFFGEGSRLTVL.